This T cell receptor (beta chain) was documented in a study of T cell responses to AZD1222 COVID-19 vaccine. Whole-study findings and limits: A mostly white British donor set with more females was recruited, and clonal diversity was possibly underestimated.

As regards this clone: Its antigen is unidentified.

Produced via immunoSEQ multiplex PCR; TCRdb's table is partial and in-frame only. The sample lists about 110,000 clones; about 93% were seen once. The V gene's germline CDR1 is LNHNV and CDR2 YYDKDF (reference sequence). The V gene lost 0 bases and the J gene lost 2 bases, with 14 bases spanning the gap. The CDR3 extends over 16 amino acids. This chain links TRBV15 with TRBJ2-7; D unresolved. This clonotype was sampled from an adult who received the AZD1222 COVID-19 vaccine. This specimen consisted of peripheral blood, obtained 28 days after the second AZD1222 dose. The CDR3 is CATSRDPGRAAYEQYF. CDR3 in DNA: TGTGCCACCAGCAGAGATCCCGGACGGGCCGCCTACGAGCAGTACTTC.